This T cell receptor beta chain originates from a study of prognosis after radiotherapy for stage I lung cancer (TCRdb year 2021). Some background on the complete study: Between April 2018 and 2019, nineteen patients with stage I NSCLC were enrolled in Nanjing, China. The cohort comprised more than ten men and 6 or 7 women with a median age of almost 75 years, ranging from roughly 50 to 84 years. Every patient was regarded as medically inoperable, because of comorbidities in more than 10 cases and refusal of surgery in 7 cases. The study took one blood sample before SBRT and one after SBRT from each of roughly 20 patients and sequenced all 40 or so samples. Concurrent therapy was not administered to any patient alongside SBRT. The study profiled peripheral blood TCR beta repertoires from stage I NSCLC patients before and after stereotactic body radiotherapy and related them to distant failure. SBRT was given in 3 to 5 fractions with a biologically effective dose of at least 100 Gy, using image-guided IMRT or VMAT. Newly diagnosed primary stage I lung tumors were present in about 15 patients, and oligometastatic NSCLC after surgical resection of the primary tumor was present in several patients. On tumor histology, around twelve patients had adenocarcinoma and about seven had squamous cell carcinoma. About 20% of the 19 patients developed distant metastases after SBRT, at a median of around 7 months; the other 15 showed no significant progression. What the authors observed across the whole study: Post-SBRT Shannon entropy and its change from baseline were lower in patients who developed distant metastases; baseline Shannon entropy was not associated with metastases. The study was limited by its small cohort and short follow-up, and the findings require independent validation. After SBRT, the number of unique TCR clones decreased (median roughly 10,000 before versus fewer than 7,500 after; Wilcoxon paired P=0.011). Whether the expanded TCR clones were tumor-specific was not determined. TRBV and TRBJ usage frequencies reportedly varied with metastasis status, involving two V genes at baseline and several V and two J genes after SBRT. None of the reported P values were adjusted for multiple comparisons.

A history of other malignancies or of prior chemotherapy or radiotherapy was absent in all patients, and node-negative disease was shown on CT and PET/CT in all patients. Six milliliters of peripheral venous blood were drawn into EDTA tubes at each of two time points. Ficoll-Paque Plus density-gradient centrifugation was used to isolate PBMCs. Right after collection, samples were placed at -80 degrees C and kept there until analysis. Two rounds of multiplex PCR on genomic DNA were used to amplify the TCR beta CDR3 region. The first PCR round used primers specific to each TRBV and TRBJ gene, and the primer sequences were filed in Chinese patent CN105087789A. Universal primers were used in the second PCR round. The Roche High Pure PCR Template Preparation Kit was used to extract genomic DNA from frozen PBMCs. The libraries underwent paired-end sequencing with 151 bp reads on an Illumina HiSeq 3000. Per the authors' processing: CutAdapt was used to discard raw reads that did not contain the multiplex PCR primer sequences. High-quality paired reads were merged into contigs with PEAR. By alignment to reference sequences, MiXCR assigned TRB V, D and J gene segments to each contig. To remove sequencing errors, CDR3 sequences were clustered according to base quality and sequence similarity. Shannon entropy normalized by the natural log of productive TCR sequence number was used as the measure of diversity. Clonality was computed as one minus the ratio of Shannon entropy to the natural log of the number of unique clonotypes. The Youden index of ROC curves was used to select progression-free survival cut-offs for repertoire metrics, and analyses were performed in R 3.5.3. TCRdb reanalyzed the raw reads on its own, using fastp at Q25 for trimming and MiXCR for clone calling, and kept in-frame beta chains. CDR3 protein duplicates are merged, each entry listing the most common genes and DNA. In this record, the V and J calls reflect TCRdb's handling and not the investigators' own analysis. The sample table records around 51,000 distinct CDR3 sequences; less than 35% of these occur just once. Just under 9.5% of the sample goes to the ten largest clones.

Relative to germline, V is 7 bases shorter and J is 7 bases shorter, with 13 bases between their ends. Inclusive of the bounding cysteine and phenylalanine, the CDR3 is 13 residues long. Just CDR3 DNA is preserved here, 39 bases in frame from base 1. According to the germline V gene, CDR1 reads ENHRY and CDR2 reads SYGVKD. The table lists this clonotype with many counts. Its cognate antigen has yet to be identified. The input lacks base qualities; no much larger clone sits a single base away. The chain couples TRBV10-3 to TRBJ1-4, with TRBD1 as a weak D call on 5 bases. This sequence was found in a donor of 50 years or more with non-small cell lung cancer. The sample in question was PBMCs, obtained before or after stereotactic body radiation therapy (not recorded which). The CDR3 region has the sequence CAITGREGEKLFF. The nucleotides read TGTGCCATCACCGGCAGGGAGGGTGAAAAACTGTTTTTT.